The 14 T cell receptor beta chains presented below share a single source sample, sequenced in a study of preoperative IRX-2 immunotherapy in early breast cancer (dated by TCRdb to the late 2010s). Receptors were amplified or captured by the immunoSEQ multiplex PCR assay. As stored in TCRdb, this immuneACCESS dataset retains in-frame rearrangements with V and J assigned. A fraction of the clones does not appear; measured against another copy, unresolved V genes explain less than half of the discrepancy, and the remainder lacks a known reason. The sample data list around 34,000 clones, and roughly four fifths of these were observed just once. The ten biggest clones cover about 2.7% of the sample. The treatment or condition label corresponds to: preoperative locoregional IRX-2 cytokine immunotherapy. This specimen was lymph node tissue, taken from a patient treated with IRX-2 immunotherapy. Receptors were obtained from a human donor with breast cancer.

The CDR3 loop reads CASSSGPPNTEAFF. In DNA form, the CDR3 reads TGTGCCAGCAGTTCGGGACCCCCGAACACTGAAGCTTTCTTT. The chain links TRBV28 to TRBJ1-1; D might be TRBD1 (5 bases). The CDR3 is 14 residues long. Trimming pared 4 bases from V and 1 base from J, leaving 10 bases between. Germline values: CDR1 MDHEN, CDR2 SYDVKM.

The chain employs TRBV28 and TRBJ2-1, with D maybe TRBD2 (5 bases). This CDR3 has 16 amino acids. Trimming pared 3 bases from V and 6 bases from J, leaving 18 bases between. Germline values: CDR1 MDHEN, CDR2 SYDVKM. This CDR3 is CASSLVGGLIRNEQFF. CDR3 nucleotides: TGTGCCAGCAGTTTGGTAGGCGGACTCATACGCAATGAGCAGTTCTTC.

In the case of this clone: One end of the junction varies from germline; a read error may be responsible. The rearrangement links TRBV4-1 to TRBJ1-4; D gene ambiguous. CDR1 and CDR2 from the germline V gene are MGHRA and YSYEKL. There are 21 residues in the CDR3. The CDR3 reads CAGSPKNWWSSGLGTNEKLFF. CDR3 DNA sequence: TGCGCCGGCAGCCCCAAGAATTGGTGGTCGTCTGGTTTAGGAACAAATGAAAAACTGTTTTTT.

A few counts support this clone. The chain carries TRBV19 and TRBJ1-6; no firm D call. This CDR3 region has 12 residues. Germline CDR1 is LNHDA and CDR2 is SQIVND (reference sequence). V was shortened by 6 bases and J by 8 bases, with 8 bases between the two germline ends. The CDR3 reads CASRSSDSPLHF. DNA for the CDR3: TGTGCCAGTAGGAGTTCGGATTCACCCCTCCACTTT.

J is TRBJ1-6 and V is TRBV6-8, with D tentatively TRBD1 (6 bases). The germline CDR1 and CDR2 sequences are MNHGY and SAAAGT. Trimming cost V 5 bases and J 7 bases, with 18 bases left between them. The CDR3 extends over 16 amino acids. CDR3 sequence (DNA): TGTGCCAGCAGTCGACGTCAGGGGTCCCGGAATTCACCCCTCCACTTT. This translates into CASSRRQGSRNSPLHF.

The rearrangement uses TRBV28 and TRBJ1-2; D call uncertain. The V gene lost 6 bases and the J gene lost 9 bases, with 14 bases spanning the gap. CDR1 and CDR2 (germline): MDHEN, SYDVKM. The CDR3 sequence is 12 residues long. In DNA, the CDR3 is TGTGCCAGCAGCCTCTATAGAGCACGCTACACCTTC. The encoded protein is CASSLYRARYTF.

V and J are TRBV18 and TRBJ2-7; D could derive from TRBD1 or TRBD2 (5 bases each). The CDR3 runs 13 residues. Germline CDR1 reads KGHSH; CDR2 reads LQKENI. Trimming shortened V by 3 bases and J by 2 bases, and 8 bases separated the two germline ends. This chain's CDR3 is CASSPSGPYEQYF. CDR3 coding DNA: TGTGCCAGCTCACCGTCGGGACCCTACGAGCAGTACTTC. The full variable domain, in which reference TRBV18 and TRBJ2-7 provide the parts outside the CDR3, is NAGVMQNPRHLVRRRGQEARLRCSPMKGHSHVYWYRQLPEEGLKFMVYLQKENIIDESGMPKERFSAEFPKEGPSILRIQQVVRGDSAAYFCASSPSGPYEQYFGPGTRLTVT.

The chain couples TRBV19 to TRBJ1-5; D is undetermined. Trimming shortened V by 7 bases and J by 8 bases, and 15 bases separated the two germline ends. Germline V gene data show CDR1 as LNHDA and CDR2 as SQIVND (reference sequence). This CDR3 contains 13 residues. In DNA, the CDR3 is TGTGCCAGTAACCGTGGACTGCACGAGCCCCAGCATTTT. As protein: CASNRGLHEPQHF.

V is TRBV12-5 and J is TRBJ2-1, with 13 bases fitting TRBD2. With 7 bases clipped from V and 3 bases from J, the junction kept 6 bases outside the gene matches. CDR1 is LGHNT, CDR2 FRNRAP, per germline. CDR3 length: 16 amino acids. This CDR3 is CASAFGTSGIYNEQFF. DNA for the CDR3: TGTGCTAGTGCCTTTGGGACTAGCGGGATCTACAATGAGCAGTTCTTC.

The J gene is TRBJ1-1, the V gene TRBV6-8; 8 nucleotides match TRBD1. Germline V gives CDR1 MNHGY, CDR2 SAAAGT. The trim removed 10 bases at V and 1 base at J, leaving 8 bases unmatched. The CDR3 has 14 residues. In nucleotides, the CDR3 is TGTGCCATCACCAAGGACAGGGAGAACACTGAAGCTTTCTTT. It yields the protein CAITKDRENTEAFF.

CDR3 sequence: CATGDITVPGYTF. The CDR3 DNA is TGTGCCACCGGGGACATAACGGTTCCTGGCTACACCTTC. This sequence joins TRBV6-8 and TRBJ1-2; perhaps TRBD1 as D (6 bases). The CDR3 totals 13 residues. Trimming left V 10 bases short and J 7 bases short, with 19 bases between. Germline CDR1 reads MNHGY; CDR2 reads SAAAGT.

The chain is built from TRBV6-7 and TRBJ2-3; 10 bases agree with TRBD2. TRBV6-7 qualifies as an ORF whose function is uncertain. J gave up 4 bases and V 3 bases, and 1 base lay outside the gene matches. The CDR3 length is 14 residues. The CDR3 DNA reads as TGTGCCAGCAGTTATGGGACTAGCGCAGATACGCAGTATTTT. The encoded protein is CASSYGTSADTQYF.

CDR3 region: CASSRWAGGGSEEKLFF. CDR3 nucleotides: TGTGCCAGCAGCCGGTGGGCAGGTGGGGGGTCCGAGGAAAAACTGTTTTTT. This sequence joins TRBV11-3 and TRBJ1-4; maybe TRBD1 (5 bases). The CDR3 contains 17 residues. Germline CDR1 and CDR2: SGHNT and YENEEA. Trimming cost V 5 bases and J 8 bases, with 24 bases left between them.

The V gene is TRBV5-1, the J gene TRBJ1-1; the D is unclear. This CDR3 comprises 14 residues. Looked up from germline, CDR1 is SGHRS and CDR2 is YFSETQ. V was pared by 0 bases and J by 4 bases, with 10 bases between. The CDR3 here is CASSLAPSVTEAFF. The CDR3 region has the DNA TGCGCCAGCAGCTTGGCCCCAAGTGTCACTGAAGCTTTCTTT.